This TCR beta chain came from a study of cytomegalovirus exposure and HLA in healthy donors. Per the germline V gene, CDR1 is SGHTA and CDR2 is FQGNSA. Trimming stripped 5 bases from V and 0 bases from J, with 13 bases between. This CDR3 is 15 amino acids long. Findings and caveats of the study: The dataset shows that most TCR sequences were rare, while some public TCRs occurred in many donors. There were reportedly fewer N-insertions in an Asian-associated ancestry cluster than the roughly 670-donor mean, in a later analysis. Trimming of TCR beta V- and J-genes showed a link, identified in a later analysis, to a missense DCLRE1C variant. Within a later analysis, the majority of CMV-associated TCR beta chains appeared HLA-restricted.

PCR employed 60 Vbeta and 13 Jbeta primers. TCRdb's table, derived via immunoSEQ multiplex PCR, lists solely in-frame clones and lacks some. This table has about 130,000 clones, about 73% appearing once. As for this clone: No antigen is known for it.

The source is a human donor in good health. Sequenced sample: PBMCs. The rearrangement links TRBV7-2 to TRBJ1-2; no definite D call. DNA for the CDR3: TGTGCCAGCAGCCCTCTTAGCCCGGCTAACTATGGCTACACCTTC. It codes for CASSPLSPANYGYTF. The variable domain in full, completed from reference TRBV7-2 and TRBJ1-2, reads GAGVSQSPSNKVTEKGKDVELRCDPISGHTALYWYRQSLGQGLEFLIYFQGNSAPDKSGLPSDRFSAERTGGSVSTLTIQRTQQEDSAVYLCASSPLSPANYGYTFGSGTRLTVV.